Shown below are 5 T cell receptor beta chains from a single sample sequenced in a study of molecular identifiers for immune sequencing clone quantification. One entry per CDR3 protein results from TCRdb running MiXCR on the PCR reads. Among around 460,000 distinct CDR3 sequences listed, over 20% were seen once. The sequenced sample was naive CD8+ T cells from blood, with Jurkat cell RNA spiked in. The subset here: FACS-sorted CD8+CD4-CCR7+CD45RA+ naive T cells. The receptors here all came from a human donor in good health. Some libraries in this study had Jurkat cell RNA spiked in.

The table lists this clonotype with many counts. The rearrangement uses TRBV28 and TRBJ2-7, with a possible D match to TRBD2 (6 bases). Trimming left V 2 bases short and J 2 bases short, with 13 bases between. CDR3 length equals 15 residues. Germline V gene sequence: CDR1 MDHEN, CDR2 SYDVKM. The CDR3, as DNA: TGTGCCAGCAGTTTAAAGAGGACTACCACCTACGAGCAGTACTTC. Amino acids: CASSLKRTTTYEQYF.

A few counts support this clonotype. This chain uses TRBV19 with TRBJ2-1; 14 nucleotides line up with TRBD2. V shed 6 bases, J shed 3 bases, and the junction held 7 bases outside the gene matches. CDR1 is LNHDA and CDR2 is SQIVND in the germline V gene (reference sequence). There are 17 residues in the CDR3. The CDR3 is CASSRDGLAGGYNEQFF. In DNA, the CDR3 is TGTGCCAGTAGCAGAGATGGACTAGCGGGGGGCTACAATGAGCAGTTCTTC.

For this clonotype: A read error may explain this, as a much larger clone is one base away. V and J are TRBV6-2 or TRBV6-3 and TRBJ2-3, with TRBD1 matching 9 bases. Per germline, CDR1 MNHEY and CDR2 SVGEGT. J lost 8 bases, V lost 2 bases, and 11 bases had no gene match. This CDR3 is built from 16 residues. The CDR3 is CASSYVSGQGFSTQYF. The CDR3 DNA is TGTGCCAGCAGTTACGTTTCGGGACAGGGCTTTTCTACGCAGTATTTT.

This clonotype was seen at least ten times. The rearrangement joins TRBV28 to TRBJ2-3; TRBD2 agrees at 7 bases. After removal of 10 bases from V and 8 bases from J, the junction contained 9 bases not matched to a gene. The CDR3 spans 12 residues. CDR1 and CDR2 from the germline V gene are MDHEN and SYDVKM. The CDR3 bases are TGTGCCACCGGTTACTTAGCGGGTACGCAGTATTTT. It translates to CATGYLAGTQYF.

This sequence joins TRBV6-2 or TRBV6-3 and TRBJ2-7; D gene ambiguous. The germline CDR1 and CDR2 sequences are MNHEY and SVGEGT. Deletions cut 0 bases from V and 5 bases from J, with 17 bases between. The CDR3 covers 16 residues. CDR3 in DNA: TGTGCCAGCAGTTACTCGGTATCGACCTCCCCAGACGAGCAGTACTTC. It specifies CASSYSVSTSPDEQYF.